One T cell receptor (beta chain) is described in this entry. Its antigen is not known. The CDR3 loop spans 15 amino acids. Germline CDR1 and CDR2: MGHRA and YSYEKL. J lost 1 base, V lost 0 bases, and 2 bases had no gene match. This specimen comes from a study of cytomegalovirus exposure and HLA in healthy donors. The PCR had 60 Vbeta and 13 Jbeta primers. TCRdb's table, derived via immunoSEQ multiplex PCR, lists solely in-frame clones and lacks some. The sample records about 120,000 clones, approximately 87% being singletons. Findings and caveats of the study: Reports showed the classifier diagnosing cytomegalovirus status with high specificity and sensitivity. Presence/absence analyses rested on an assumption that sequencing depth was roughly uniform across donors. Differences between HLA loci emerged in a later analysis of TCR association rates, with DRB1 most and HLA-C fewest.

Sequencing was performed on PBMCs. The V gene is TRBV4-1, the J gene TRBJ2-7, with TRBD1 matching over 8 bases. This sequence originates from a man younger than 35 in good health and CMV-seropositive. The CDR3 DNA follows: TGCGCCAGCAGCCAAGAGGACAGGGAGTCCTACGAGCAGTACTTC. Amino acid sequence: CASSQEDRESYEQYF.